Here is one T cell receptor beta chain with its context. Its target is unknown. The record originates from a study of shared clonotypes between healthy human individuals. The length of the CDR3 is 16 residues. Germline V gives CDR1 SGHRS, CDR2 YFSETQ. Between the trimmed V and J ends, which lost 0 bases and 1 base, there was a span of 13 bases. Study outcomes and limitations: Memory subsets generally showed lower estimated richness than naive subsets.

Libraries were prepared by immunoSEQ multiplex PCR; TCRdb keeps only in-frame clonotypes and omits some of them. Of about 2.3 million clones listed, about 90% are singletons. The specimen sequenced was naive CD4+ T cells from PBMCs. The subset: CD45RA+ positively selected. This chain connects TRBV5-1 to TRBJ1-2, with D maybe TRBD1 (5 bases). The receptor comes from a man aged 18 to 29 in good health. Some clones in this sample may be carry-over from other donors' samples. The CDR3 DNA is TGCGCCAGCAGCTTGGTTGGGACCGAACTTAACTATGGCTACACCTTC. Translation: CASSLVGTELNYGYTF.